These T cell receptor beta chains were read from a single sample in a study of long-term antiretroviral therapy in people with HIV. Assay: immunoSEQ multiplex PCR; the TCRdb copy retains only in-frame clones and omits some. The sample consists of 20,000 to 30,000 clones, 80% to 85% of them appearing once. The sample here was unsorted PBMCs, taken at the start of antiretroviral therapy, before treatment. These receptor sequences come from a woman between 18 and 29 years old with HIV. Both conserved end residues are part of each CDR3. Fields, in order: CDR3 protein, CDR3 DNA, D gene, V gene, J gene, clone size. A D gene is named only where the DNA matches it firmly. Size is omitted from some rows. Given values are once, few, many or a class for expanded clones.

CDR3: CSVASTDTQYF
DNA: TGCAGTGTCGCGAGCACAGATACGCAGTATTTT
D: NA
V: TRBV20-1
J: TRBJ2-3
size: NA

CDR3: CASSMGQGLWTQPQHF
DNA: TGTGCCAGTAGTATGGGGCAGGGTCTTTGGACACAGCCCCAGCATTTT
D: NA
V: TRBV19
J: TRBJ1-5
size: NA

CDR3: CASRGWNEQFF
DNA: TGTGCCAGCAGGGGCTGGAATGAGCAGTTCTTC
D: NA
V: TRBV11-1
J: TRBJ2-1
size: NA

CDR3: CASSQEGGSTDTQYF
DNA: TGCGCCAGCAGCCAAGAGGGGGGGAGCACAGATACGCAGTATTTT
D: TRBD2
V: TRBV4-1
J: TRBJ2-3
size: NA

CDR3: CASRGQTYEQYF
DNA: TGTGCCAGCAGGGGACAGACCTACGAGCAGTACTTC
D: TRBD1
V: TRBV14
J: TRBJ2-7
size: NA

CDR3: CASSLLGGENEQFF
DNA: TGTGCCAGCAGCCTCCTGGGGGGCGAGAATGAGCAGTTCTTC
D: NA
V: TRBV5-4
J: TRBJ2-1
size: NA

CDR3: CAWSGLVAETQYF
DNA: TGTGCCTGGAGTGGCCTCGTCGCTGAGACCCAGTACTTC
D: NA
V: TRBV30
J: TRBJ2-5
size: NA

CDR3: CAISENADNQPQHF
DNA: TGTGCCATCAGTGAGAACGCCGACAATCAGCCCCAGCATTTT
D: NA
V: TRBV10-3
J: TRBJ1-5
size: NA

CDR3: CASSLTSPQGAFF
DNA: TGTGCCAGCAGCTTAACGTCCCCACAGGGAGCTTTCTTT
D: NA
V: TRBV7-9
J: TRBJ1-1
size: NA

CDR3: CASSLSNRGYSPLHF
DNA: TGCGCCAGCAGCTTGAGTAACAGGGGTTATTCACCCCTCCACTTT
D: TRBD1
V: TRBV5-1
J: TRBJ1-6
size: few

CDR3: CASSLISGIYNEQFF
DNA: TGTGCCAGCAGCTTAATAAGCGGGATATACAATGAGCAGTTCTTC
D: TRBD2
V: TRBV7-2
J: TRBJ2-1
size: NA

CDR3: CASSLAPRAFF
DNA: TGTGCCAGCAGCTTGGCCCCCAGAGCTTTCTTT
D: NA
V: TRBV5-8
J: TRBJ1-1
size: NA

CDR3: CASSQVDIMNTEAFF
DNA: TGCGCCAGCAGCCAAGTTGACATAATGAACACTGAAGCTTTCTTT
D: NA
V: TRBV4-1
J: TRBJ1-1
size: few